The 13 T cell receptor beta chains below all came from one sample that was sequenced in a study of a mutant IDH1 vaccine in newly diagnosed glioma (dated by TCRdb to 2020 to 2023). Sample time point, as interpreted from the label and publication: week 5, during vaccination. Every vaccine dose consisted of 300 ug of a 20-mer mutant IDH1 peptide in Montanide, administered subcutaneously together with topical imiquimod. These receptors' targets are unknown. Libraries were built with the immunoSEQ multiplex PCR assay. TCRdb provides this immuneACCESS table in a form limited to in-frame rearrangements. Some clones are lacking; in checked studies, under half of them reflect an unresolved V gene, and why the rest are absent is not known. Here the sample has about 30,000 clones; around 90% occur a single time. The ten largest clones add up to approximately 3.4% of the sample. This specimen was peripheral blood mononuclear cells (PBMCs), taken from a glioma patient whose treatment included an IDH1 peptide vaccine. The receptor set was obtained from a woman between 40 and 50 years old with glioma. Some clones in this sample may be carry-over from other donors' samples.

The V gene is TRBV2, the J gene TRBJ1-5; 7 bases fit TRBD1. Germline V gene sequence: CDR1 SNHLY, CDR2 FYNNEI. The CDR3 covers 14 residues. After removal of 10 bases from V and 1 base from J, the junction contained 7 bases not matched to a gene. The CDR3 protein is CATEGQLSNQPQHF. DNA of the CDR3: TGTGCCACCGAGGGACAGCTCAGCAATCAGCCCCAGCATTTT.

The V call is TRBV7-2, the J call TRBJ1-4; D is unresolved. Germline CDR1 SGHTA, CDR2 FQGNSA. V was cut by 1 base and J by 5 bases, with 11 bases left in between. The CDR3 runs 15 residues. CDR3 nucleotide sequence: TGTGCCAGCAGCTTAGTTCGACGGGAGAATGAAAAACTGTTTTTT. This sequence encodes CASSLVRRENEKLFF.

The chain carries TRBV20-1 and TRBJ2-5, with D uncertain. This CDR3 is built from 11 residues. Germline CDR1 is DFQATT and CDR2 is SNEGSKA (reference sequence). V gave up 5 bases and J gave up 5 bases, with 9 bases separating them. The CDR3 region is CSAALGETQYF. The CDR3 DNA reads as TGCAGTGCTGCCCTAGGGGAGACCCAGTACTTC.

As to this clone: Sequence at one end of the junction differs from germline and may be a read error. The chain links TRBV5-1 to TRBJ1-1; unclear D gene. The CDR3 extends over 13 amino acids. Germline CDR1 SGHRS, CDR2 YFSETQ. As DNA, the CDR3 is TGCGCCAGCAGCTTTAGGGAGAACACCGAAGCTTTCTTT. Translated, it gives CASSFRENTEAFF.

In this sample, this clone turned up once. This chain links TRBV27 with TRBJ1-2; D gene unclear. Germline CDR1 MNHEY, CDR2 SMNVEV (reference sequence). Trimming removed 5 bases from V and 3 bases from J, with 10 bases in between. The CDR3 extends over 13 amino acids. The CDR3 DNA reads TGTGCCAGCAGTCAAGGAGCTTACTATGGCTACACCTTC. Protein product: CASSQGAYYGYTF.

This clone appeared a few times. V gene TRBV29-1 combines with J gene TRBJ2-1, with 7 bases aligning to TRBD2. CDR3 length: 14 residues. Germline CDR1 SQVTM, CDR2 ANQGSEA. V was pared by 4 bases and J by 6 bases, with 9 bases of the junction left unmatched. The CDR3 reads CSVVPAGRVNEQFF. The CDR3 DNA sequence: TGCAGCGTTGTCCCAGCGGGGAGGGTCAATGAGCAGTTCTTC.

The V call is TRBV4-1, the J call TRBJ2-7; D is undetermined. The germline gives CDR1 MGHRA, CDR2 YSYEKL. Trimming stripped 1 base from V and 3 bases from J, with 7 bases between. The CDR3 is 13 amino acids. CDR3 region: CASSQASGYEQYF. CDR3 nucleotide sequence: TGCGCCAGCAGCCAAGCGTCCGGCTACGAGCAGTACTTC.

V gene TRBV18 combines with J gene TRBJ2-7; 7 nucleotides match TRBD1. V dropped 3 bases and J dropped 5; count of bases not matched to a gene: 10. The CDR3 spans 15 residues. CDR1 KGHSH and CDR2 LQKENI come from the germline V gene. CDR3 in DNA: TGTGCCAGCTCACCCATGACAGGGCTTGGGGACGAGCAGTACTTC. Translating it yields CASSPMTGLGDEQYF.

The chain recombines TRBV6-5 with TRBJ2-1, with 7 nucleotides matching TRBD1. V shed 5 bases and J 7 bases; nucleotides not matched to a gene: 5. CDR3 size: 13 residues. The V gene's germline CDR1 is MNHEY and CDR2 SVGAGI. The CDR3 protein is CASSRQGMNEQFF. DNA of the CDR3: TGTGCCAGCAGTCGACAGGGTATGAATGAGCAGTTCTTC.

The CDR3 spells CASSEYARMRGETQYF. The CDR3 DNA sequence: TGCGCCAGCAGTGAGTACGCACGGATGAGAGGAGAGACCCAGTACTTC. J is TRBJ2-5 and V is TRBV10-2; D ambiguous. The length of the CDR3 is 16 residues. Deletions cut 1 base from V and 4 bases from J, with 16 bases between. Germline V gives CDR1 WSHSY, CDR2 SAAADI.

V gene TRBV4-1 combines with J gene TRBJ2-2; D is unresolved. V lost 1 base and J lost 5, with 17 bases in between. The CDR3 sequence is 17 residues long. CDR1 MGHRA and CDR2 YSYEKL come from the germline V gene. As DNA, the CDR3 is TGCGCCAGCAGCCAAGTCGATATGGGGTTAAGAACCGGGGAGCTGTTTTTT. It codes for CASSQVDMGLRTGELFF.

This clone was counted a few times. The CDR3: CATSRVGGEQYF. CDR3 sequence (DNA): TGTGCCACCAGCAGAGTAGGGGGCGAGCAGTACTTC. The rearrangement joins TRBV15 to TRBJ2-7; possible D gene TRBD1, 6 bases. The CDR3 runs to 12 residues. Trimming pared 1 base from V and 6 bases from J, leaving 7 bases between. CDR1 is LNHNV, CDR2 YYDKDF, per germline (reference sequence).

This chain connects TRBV11-2 to TRBJ2-2; TRBD2 aligns across 13 bases. There are 15 residues in the CDR3. Germline loops: CDR1 SGHAT, CDR2 FQNNGV. Unmatched junction bases numbered 5, after V lost 5 bases and J lost 8 bases. The CDR3 DNA follows: TGTGCCAGCAGCGGGACTAGCGGGGTCAGGGGGGAGCTGTTTTTT. It encodes CASSGTSGVRGELFF.